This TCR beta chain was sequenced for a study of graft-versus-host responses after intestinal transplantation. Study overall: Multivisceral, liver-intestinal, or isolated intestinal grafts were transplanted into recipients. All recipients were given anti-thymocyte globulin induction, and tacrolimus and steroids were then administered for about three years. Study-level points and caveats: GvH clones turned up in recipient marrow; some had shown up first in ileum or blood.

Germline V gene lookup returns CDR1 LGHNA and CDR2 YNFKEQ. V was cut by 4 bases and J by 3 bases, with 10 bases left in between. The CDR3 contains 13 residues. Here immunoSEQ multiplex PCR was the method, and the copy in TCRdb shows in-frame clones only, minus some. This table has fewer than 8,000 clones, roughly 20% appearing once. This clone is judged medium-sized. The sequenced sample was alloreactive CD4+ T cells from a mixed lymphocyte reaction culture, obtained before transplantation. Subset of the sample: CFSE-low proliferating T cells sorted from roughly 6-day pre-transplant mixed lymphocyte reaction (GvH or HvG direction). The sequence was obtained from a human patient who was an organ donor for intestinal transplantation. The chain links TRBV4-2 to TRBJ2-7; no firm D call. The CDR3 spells CASSPKDVYEQYF. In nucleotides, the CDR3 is TGTGCCAGCAGCCCCAAGGACGTCTACGAGCAGTACTTC.